This is a list of T cell receptor beta chains from one sample in a study of T-cell reconstitution after alpha-beta-depleted transplantation in children. Each CDR3 protein gets one entry after TCRdb re-called the PCR reads with MiXCR. Of 700,000 to 950,000 distinct CDR3 sequences listed, 16% are singletons. Sample: PBMCs, mostly from graft donor cells, taken 360 days after TCRalphabeta/CD19-depleted stem cell transplant. The receptors were gathered from a male patient younger than 18 who had a stem cell transplant for acute lymphoblastic leukemia, so the T cells may come from the graft donor. CDR3s include the opening cysteine and the closing phenylalanine or tryptophan. D genes are given only for firm matches. Size values are once, few and many counts, or a class for expanded clones, and some rows have none.

V gene: TRBV5-1
J gene: TRBJ2-1
D gene: TRBD1
clone size: few
CDR3 protein: CASSWEDRGNEQFF
CDR3 DNA: TGCGCCAGCAGCTGGGAGGACAGGGGCAATGAGCAGTTCTTC

V gene: TRBV10-3
J gene: TRBJ2-7
D gene: .
clone size: .
CDR3 protein: CAIRPRDSGTYEQYF
CDR3 DNA: TGTGCCATCAGACCGCGGGACAGTGGAACCTACGAGCAGTACTTC

V gene: TRBV6-5
J gene: TRBJ2-7
D gene: TRBD1
clone size: .
CDR3 protein: CASSYLVGQGAEEQYF
CDR3 DNA: TGTGCCAGCAGTTACCTGGTAGGACAGGGGGCGGAAGAGCAGTACTTC

V gene: TRBV5-1
J gene: TRBJ2-5
D gene: TRBD1
clone size: many
CDR3 protein: CASSRRTGGETQYF
CDR3 DNA: TGCGCCAGCAGCCGAAGGACAGGGGGAGAGACCCAGTACTTC

V gene: TRBV27
J gene: TRBJ2-7
D gene: TRBD2
clone size: .
CDR3 protein: CASSFHGTSGYEQYF
CDR3 DNA: TGTGCCAGCAGTTTCCACGGGACTAGCGGCTACGAGCAGTACTTC

V gene: TRBV7-2
J gene: TRBJ1-2
D gene: .
clone size: .
CDR3 protein: CASSLYRDPGYTF
CDR3 DNA: TGTGCCAGCAGCTTATACCGTGACCCTGGCTACACCTTC

V gene: TRBV11-2
J gene: TRBJ2-2
D gene: TRBD2
clone size: .
CDR3 protein: CASSFKGREGRANTGELFF
CDR3 DNA: TGTGCCAGCAGCTTCAAAGGAAGGGAGGGCAGGGCGAACACCGGGGAGCTGTTTTTT

V gene: TRBV29-1
J gene: TRBJ2-3
D gene: TRBD1
clone size: .
CDR3 protein: CSVGWTGGKTDTQYF
CDR3 DNA: TGCAGCGTTGGTTGGACAGGGGGCAAGACAGATACGCAGTATTTT

V gene: TRBV25-1
J gene: TRBJ2-5
D gene: TRBD1
clone size: few
CDR3 protein: CASTGTGGAETQYF
CDR3 DNA: TGTGCCAGCACCGGGACAGGGGGCGCTGAGACCCAGTACTTC

V gene: TRBV7-9
J gene: TRBJ2-5
D gene: TRBD1
clone size: .
CDR3 protein: CASSSLSTTGGEETQYF
CDR3 DNA: TGTGCCAGCAGCTCCCTATCAACAACAGGGGGTGAGGAGACCCAGTACTTC

V gene: TRBV13
J gene: TRBJ2-1
D gene: TRBD2
clone size: .
CDR3 protein: CASSSGLAQFF
CDR3 DNA: TGTGCCAGCAGCTCGGGACTAGCGCAGTTCTTC

V gene: TRBV12-3/TRBV12-4
J gene: TRBJ2-7
D gene: .
clone size: many
CDR3 protein: CASSLISSGHSYEQYF
CDR3 DNA: TGTGCCAGCAGTTTGATATCTTCGGGACACAGCTACGAGCAGTACTTC

V gene: TRBV7-9
J gene: TRBJ2-3
D gene: TRBD2
clone size: once
CDR3 protein: CASSTGTSGHTDTQYF
CDR3 DNA: TGTGCCAGCAGCACTGGGACTAGCGGGCACACAGATACGCAGTATTTT

V gene: TRBV12-3/TRBV12-4
J gene: TRBJ2-1
D gene: .
clone size: many
CDR3 protein: CASSLGYGEQFF
CDR3 DNA: TGTGCCAGCAGTTTAGGATACGGTGAGCAGTTCTTC

V gene: TRBV7-9
J gene: TRBJ1-1
D gene: TRBD1
clone size: .
CDR3 protein: CASSFRTGMNTEAFF
CDR3 DNA: TGTGCCAGCAGCTTCCGGACAGGGATGAACACTGAAGCTTTCTTT

V gene: TRBV5-4
J gene: TRBJ2-3
D gene: .
clone size: .
CDR3 protein: CASSLAPQGTDTQYF
CDR3 DNA: TGTGCCAGCAGCTTGGCGCCACAGGGCACAGATACGCAGTATTTT

V gene: TRBV5-1
J gene: TRBJ1-1
D gene: .
clone size: .
CDR3 protein: CASSLAKVTEAFF
CDR3 DNA: TGCGCCAGCAGCTTGGCCAAGGTAACTGAAGCTTTCTTT

V gene: TRBV11-1
J gene: TRBJ2-3
D gene: TRBD2
clone size: few
CDR3 protein: CASSLLSASGRAPDTQYF
CDR3 DNA: TGTGCCAGCAGCTTACTGAGCGCTAGCGGGAGGGCCCCAGATACGCAGTATTTT

V gene: TRBV5-1
J gene: TRBJ2-7
D gene: TRBD1
clone size: few
CDR3 protein: CASRNPGQGANEQYF
CDR3 DNA: TGCGCCAGCCGTAATCCGGGACAGGGGGCTAACGAGCAGTACTTC

V gene: TRBV5-1
J gene: TRBJ2-1
D gene: .
clone size: .
CDR3 protein: CASSLLMFLGEINEQFF
CDR3 DNA: TGCGCCAGCAGCTTGCTAATGTTCCTGGGAGAGATCAATGAGCAGTTCTTC

V gene: TRBV15
J gene: TRBJ2-3
D gene: TRBD2
clone size: few
CDR3 protein: CATSRDIRTSGRGPDTQYF
CDR3 DNA: TGTGCCACCAGCAGAGATATACGGACTAGCGGGAGGGGGCCAGATACGCAGTATTTT

V gene: TRBV7-2
J gene: TRBJ2-3
D gene: .
clone size: .
CDR3 protein: CASTLSGPMIDTQYF
CDR3 DNA: TGTGCCAGCACCCTAAGCGGGCCGATGATAGATACGCAGTATTTT

V gene: TRBV7-6
J gene: TRBJ2-7
D gene: TRBD2
clone size: few
CDR3 protein: CASTLLSGSSYEQYF
CDR3 DNA: TGTGCCAGCACCCTCCTTAGCGGGAGCTCCTACGAGCAGTACTTC

V gene: TRBV13
J gene: TRBJ2-1
D gene: .
clone size: few
CDR3 protein: CASSPRMGYTYNEQFF
CDR3 DNA: TGTGCCAGCAGCCCCCGTATGGGCTACACATACAATGAGCAGTTCTTC

V gene: TRBV7-7
J gene: TRBJ2-1
D gene: TRBD2
clone size: .
CDR3 protein: CASSLPPGGPGSYNEQFF
CDR3 DNA: TGTGCCAGCAGCTTACCCCCGGGAGGGCCAGGCTCCTACAATGAGCAGTTCTTC

V gene: TRBV18
J gene: TRBJ2-7
D gene: TRBD2
clone size: few
CDR3 protein: CASSPRLANEQYF
CDR3 DNA: TGTGCCAGCTCACCCAGACTAGCGAACGAGCAGTACTTC

V gene: TRBV19
J gene: TRBJ2-4
D gene: .
clone size: few
CDR3 protein: CASSSGRIAKNIQYF
CDR3 DNA: TGTGCCAGTAGCTCGGGACGGATAGCCAAAAACATTCAGTACTTC

V gene: TRBV7-9
J gene: TRBJ2-4
D gene: .
clone size: many
CDR3 protein: CASSFEEPGNIQYF
CDR3 DNA: TGTGCCAGCAGCTTTGAGGAGCCGGGGAACATTCAGTACTTC

V gene: TRBV4-1
J gene: TRBJ2-3
D gene: TRBD2
clone size: .
CDR3 protein: CASSYRLTSGQSTDTQYF
CDR3 DNA: TGCGCCAGCAGCTATAGATTGACTAGCGGTCAAAGCACAGATACGCAGTATTTT

V gene: TRBV12-3/TRBV12-4
J gene: TRBJ1-2
D gene: TRBD1
clone size: few
CDR3 protein: CASSTLTGFYGYTF
CDR3 DNA: TGTGCCAGCAGTACCTTGACAGGGTTCTATGGCTACACCTTC

V gene: TRBV12-3/TRBV12-4
J gene: TRBJ2-2
D gene: .
clone size: few
CDR3 protein: CASSFSRGRVRELFF
CDR3 DNA: TGTGCCAGCAGTTTCTCCCGAGGACGGGTTCGGGAGCTGTTTTTT

V gene: TRBV7-2
J gene: TRBJ2-6
D gene: TRBD1
clone size: few
CDR3 protein: CASSLAWGQGKGSSGANVLTF
CDR3 DNA: TGTGCCAGCAGCTTAGCTTGGGGACAGGGAAAGGGTAGCTCTGGGGCCAACGTCCTGACTTTC

V gene: TRBV7-8
J gene: TRBJ2-7
D gene: .
clone size: .
CDR3 protein: CASSLGSRRTLPSEQYF
CDR3 DNA: TGTGCCAGCAGCTTAGGCTCGAGGCGGACCCTCCCTAGCGAGCAGTACTTC

V gene: TRBV7-9
J gene: TRBJ1-4
D gene: .
clone size: few
CDR3 protein: CASSFTRANEKLFF
CDR3 DNA: TGTGCCAGCAGCTTTACCCGGGCTAATGAAAAACTGTTTTTT

V gene: TRBV12-3/TRBV12-4
J gene: TRBJ2-5
D gene: .
clone size: .
CDR3 protein: CASSYLRHQETQYF
CDR3 DNA: TGTGCCAGCAGTTACCTTCGGCACCAAGAGACCCAGTACTTC

V gene: TRBV5-1
J gene: TRBJ2-1
D gene: .
clone size: few
CDR3 protein: CASSLAEAGSSYNEQFF
CDR3 DNA: TGCGCCAGCAGCTTGGCTGAGGCGGGAAGCTCCTACAATGAGCAGTTCTTC

V gene: TRBV7-4
J gene: TRBJ2-7
D gene: TRBD2
clone size: few
CDR3 protein: CASSLEVGGEALFYEQYF
CDR3 DNA: TGTGCCAGCAGCTTAGAAGTGGGGGGGGAGGCACTCTTCTACGAGCAGTACTTC

V gene: TRBV29-1
J gene: TRBJ2-3
D gene: .
clone size: .
CDR3 protein: CSSSGRLTDTQYF
CDR3 DNA: TGCAGCTCCTCTGGGCGGCTAACAGATACGCAGTATTTT

V gene: TRBV12-3/TRBV12-4
J gene: TRBJ1-1
D gene: .
clone size: many
CDR3 protein: CASSFQGFYGDTEAFF
CDR3 DNA: TGTGCCAGCAGTTTCCAGGGTTTCTACGGGGACACTGAAGCTTTCTTT

V gene: TRBV5-5
J gene: TRBJ2-1
D gene: TRBD2
clone size: .
CDR3 protein: CASSSHLAGLDNEQFF
CDR3 DNA: TGTGCCAGCAGCTCCCATCTAGCGGGATTAGACAATGAGCAGTTCTTC

V gene: TRBV5-1
J gene: TRBJ1-2
D gene: TRBD1
clone size: .
CDR3 protein: CASSLANLGQVGGGYTF
CDR3 DNA: TGCGCCAGCAGCTTGGCAAACCTAGGACAGGTAGGAGGTGGCTACACCTTC

V gene: TRBV18
J gene: TRBJ1-6
D gene: .
clone size: .
CDR3 protein: CASSPPGRNNSPLHF
CDR3 DNA: TGTGCCAGCTCACCACCGGGACGGAATAATTCACCCCTCCACTTT

V gene: TRBV5-1
J gene: TRBJ2-1
D gene: TRBD1
clone size: many
CDR3 protein: CASSLDRVRDNEQFF
CDR3 DNA: TGCGCCAGCAGTTTGGACAGGGTTAGGGACAATGAGCAGTTCTTC

V gene: TRBV7-3
J gene: TRBJ2-7
D gene: .
clone size: .
CDR3 protein: CASSRTLLSEQYF
CDR3 DNA: TGTGCCAGCAGCCGAACTTTGTTGAGCGAGCAGTACTTC

V gene: TRBV12-3/TRBV12-4
J gene: TRBJ2-3
D gene: TRBD1
clone size: few
CDR3 protein: CASSRWDRGADTDTQYF
CDR3 DNA: TGTGCCAGCAGTCGGTGGGACAGGGGGGCCGACACAGATACGCAGTATTTT

V gene: TRBV7-9
J gene: TRBJ2-3
D gene: TRBD2
clone size: many
CDR3 protein: CASSIYGRAGTDTQYF
CDR3 DNA: TGTGCCAGCAGCATATACGGGAGGGCCGGCACAGATACGCAGTATTTT

V gene: TRBV20-1
J gene: TRBJ1-1
D gene: TRBD1
clone size: .
CDR3 protein: CSARPRQGGNTEAFF
CDR3 DNA: TGCAGTGCTAGACCCAGACAGGGCGGGAACACTGAAGCTTTCTTT

V gene: TRBV7-9
J gene: TRBJ2-7
D gene: .
clone size: .
CDR3 protein: CASSLSGGSHEQYF
CDR3 DNA: TGTGCCAGCAGCTTATCTGGGGGATCTCACGAGCAGTACTTC

V gene: TRBV5-1
J gene: TRBJ2-7
D gene: .
clone size: many
CDR3 protein: CASSPPDTGKSEQYF
CDR3 DNA: TGCGCCAGCAGCCCTCCAGATACAGGGAAGAGTGAGCAGTACTTC

V gene: TRBV18
J gene: TRBJ2-7
D gene: .
clone size: .
CDR3 protein: CASSPNRDGEQYF
CDR3 DNA: TGTGCCAGCTCACCAAACAGGGATGGGGAGCAGTACTTC

V gene: TRBV7-8
J gene: TRBJ2-1
D gene: .
clone size: .
CDR3 protein: CASSLGLTDYNEQFF
CDR3 DNA: TGTGCCAGCAGCTTAGGACTGACCGACTACAATGAGCAGTTCTTC

V gene: TRBV7-9
J gene: TRBJ1-4
D gene: TRBD1
clone size: .
CDR3 protein: CASSIRDRGHEKLFF
CDR3 DNA: TGTGCCAGCAGCATCCGGGACAGGGGACATGAAAAACTGTTTTTT

V gene: TRBV20-1
J gene: TRBJ2-1
D gene: .
clone size: many
CDR3 protein: CSAIPGLPTSYNEQFF
CDR3 DNA: TGCAGTGCTATTCCGGGACTTCCGACCTCCTACAATGAGCAGTTCTTC

V gene: TRBV29-1
J gene: TRBJ2-1
D gene: TRBD2
clone size: .
CDR3 protein: CSVGLRLAGFEQFF
CDR3 DNA: TGCAGCGTTGGGCTTAGACTAGCGGGATTTGAGCAGTTCTTC

V gene: TRBV27
J gene: TRBJ2-5
D gene: .
clone size: few
CDR3 protein: CASRQEIQETQYF
CDR3 DNA: TGTGCCAGTCGACAGGAGATCCAAGAGACCCAGTACTTC